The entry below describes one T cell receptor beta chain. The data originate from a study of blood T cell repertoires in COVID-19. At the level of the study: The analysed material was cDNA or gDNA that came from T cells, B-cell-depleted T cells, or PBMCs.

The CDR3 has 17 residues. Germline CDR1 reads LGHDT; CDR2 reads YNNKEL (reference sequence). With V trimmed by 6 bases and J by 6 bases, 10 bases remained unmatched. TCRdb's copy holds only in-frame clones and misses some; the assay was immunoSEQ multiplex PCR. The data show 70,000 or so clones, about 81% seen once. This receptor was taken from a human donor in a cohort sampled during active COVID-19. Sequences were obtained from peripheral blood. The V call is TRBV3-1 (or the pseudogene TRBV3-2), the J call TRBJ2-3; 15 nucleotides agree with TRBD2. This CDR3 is CASSHSTGTSGGDTQYF. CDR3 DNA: TGTGCCAGCAGTCATTCCACCGGGACTAGCGGGGGGGATACGCAGTATTTT.